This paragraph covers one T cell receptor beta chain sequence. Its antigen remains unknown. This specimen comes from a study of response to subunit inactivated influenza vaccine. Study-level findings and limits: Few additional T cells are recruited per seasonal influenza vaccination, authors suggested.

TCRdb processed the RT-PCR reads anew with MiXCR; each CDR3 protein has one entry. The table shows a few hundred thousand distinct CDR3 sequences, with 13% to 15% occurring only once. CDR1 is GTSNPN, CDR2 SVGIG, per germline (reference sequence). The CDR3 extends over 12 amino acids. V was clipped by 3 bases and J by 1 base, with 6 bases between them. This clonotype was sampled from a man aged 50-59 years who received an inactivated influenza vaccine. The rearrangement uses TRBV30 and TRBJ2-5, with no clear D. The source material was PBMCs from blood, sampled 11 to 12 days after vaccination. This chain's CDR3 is CAWRRVQETQYF. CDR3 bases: TGTGCCTGGAGACGTGTCCAAGAGACCCAGTACTTC.